The subject of this entry is one T cell receptor beta chain. Its antigen remains unidentified. Base qualities are not at hand, and no much larger clone is one base apart. The cysteine opens and the phenylalanine closes a CDR3 of 16 amino acids. The read is trimmed to its CDR3 DNA, 48 bases read in frame from base 1. V trim: 6 bases; J trim: 1 base; unmatched bases: 10. Sequencing relied on an Illumina HiSeq 1500. TCRdb handled the public reads itself, with Q25 trimming in fastp and clone calling in MiXCR, and kept productive beta chains. A single entry per CDR3 protein holds the most common genes and DNA from its merged rows. A total of some 800,000 distinct CDR3 sequences appear in this sample, roughly 33% of them only once. The leading ten clones occupy under 15% of the sample. The treatment or condition label of this sample denotes: in vitro stimulation with specific CMV peptide epitopes to enrich CMV-specific T cells.

This sample is drawn from a study of T cell repertoires in cytomegalovirus infection (dated by TCRdb to the late 2010s). Regarding the research as a whole: The peptide stimulations were aimed at well-studied HLA-B-restricted epitopes as well as recently identified HLA-C-restricted CMV epitopes, whose presentation resists viral immunomodulation. Donor HLA type was relevant to the analysis, because carriage of CMV infection together with the matching HLA type was indicated by public TCR beta signatures.

Study-wide findings and limitations: In both this cohort and an independent cohort of under 450 donors, the cumulative frequency of public TCR beta family members distinguished carriers of CMV infection plus the relevant HLA type. The ex vivo response was dominated by HLA-C-restricted CMV-specific TCR beta clonotypes, and the single most frequent clonotype in two of eight donors was supplied by these HLA-C-restricted clonotypes.

Sequenced here: cultured CD8+ T cells from PBMCs, sampled from culture after CMV antigen stimulation. The sequence was obtained from a human donor in good health (CMV status not recorded). Some clones in this sample may be carry-over from other donors' samples. The chain is made from TRBV12-3 or TRBV12-4 and TRBJ1-1, with TRBD1 identical over 8 junction bases. This receptor has the CDR3 CASSPKTGVKNTEAFF. The nucleotides read TGTGCCAGCAGCCCTAAGACAGGGGTGAAGAACACTGAAGCTTTCTTT.